This T cell receptor (beta chain) was sequenced during a study of T cell clonotyping in hematopoietic cell transplantation. About the study: Recipients' pretransplant samples followed cytoreduction.

Documented time point: recipient sample about 28 days before transplant, after cytoreduction. This clone was observed a single time. The target antigen is unknown. Trimming shortened V by 7 bases and J by 4 bases, and 17 bases separated the two germline ends. CDR3 size: 15 residues. Germline values: CDR1 LNHDA, CDR2 SQIVND (reference sequence). Study-wide points: Graft donor and pretransplant recipient Inverse Simpson Index values predicted broader posttransplant TCR diversity. After transplant, recipient diversity fell while pathologically expanded clonotypes grew through day 180. Cells were unsorted, so CD4 and CD8 contributions were not separated.

The assay was immunoSEQ multiplex PCR, and TCRdb's table has in-frame clones only and misses some. The table has approximately 80,000 clones, roughly 95% seen once. This chain connects TRBV19 to TRBJ2-1; D is perhaps TRBD2 (6 bases). This clonotype originated in a woman between 50 and 59 years old with acute myeloid leukemia. Some clones in this sample may be carry-over from other donors' samples. Specimen: peripheral blood mononuclear cells, collected before stem cell transplant. CDR3 coding DNA: TGTGCCAGTACTCCAGGCGGGGTGGGGTACAATGAGCAGTTCTTC. This encodes CASTPGGVGYNEQFF.